This T cell receptor beta chain was sequenced for a study of T cell responses to AZD1222 COVID-19 vaccine. For this clone: What it binds is unknown.

Study findings and constraints: Following two doses of AZD1222, Spike-specific TCR breadth and depth rose.

This table comes from immunoSEQ multiplex PCR, and its TCRdb copy is limited to in-frame clones, with some not included. The sample has more than 110,000 clones, approximately 92% seen once. The TCR originated in an adult who received the AZD1222 COVID-19 vaccine. This sample comprised peripheral blood, obtained 28 days after the second AZD1222 dose.

Here the CDR3 reads CASSILAHNEQFF. In nucleotides, the CDR3 is TGTGCCAGCAGCATACTAGCGCACAATGAGCAGTTCTTC. The chain employs TRBV12-3 or TRBV12-4 and TRBJ2-1, with TRBD2 matching 7 bases. The V and J ends lost 6 bases and 5 bases, in that order; junction bases with no gene match: 4. CDR3 length equals 13 residues.